A selection of T cell receptor beta chains follows, all from one sample in a study of shared clonotypes between healthy human individuals. The repertoire was sequenced with immunoSEQ multiplex PCR; TCRdb's copy has only in-frame clones and lacks some. The sample includes about 1 million clones, around 78% of them seen just once. Sequenced input: memory CD4+ T cells from PBMCs. The source is a man between 18 and 35 years old in good health. Some clones in this sample may be carry-over from other donors' samples. The CDR3 runs from the conserved cysteine through the conserved F or W. The order of the fields is CDR3 DNA, CDR3 protein, D gene, V gene, J gene. A D gene is named only where the DNA matches it firmly.

TGCGCCAGCAGCTTGGAGGGGGTACCCACTGAAGCTTTCTTT	CASSLEGVPTEAFF	-	TRBV5-1	TRBJ1-1
TGTGCCAGCAGTTTAGGGCTAGCGGCTGGAGATGAGCAGTTCTTC	CASSLGLAAGDEQFF	TRBD2	TRBV27	TRBJ2-1
TGTGCCAGCAGTTTTGACAGAAACTATGGCTACACCTTC	CASSFDRNYGYTF	-	TRBV6-5	TRBJ1-2
TGTGCCAGCAAGGTGGGGCGCCGCCATGAGCAGTTCTTC	CASKVGRRHEQFF	-	TRBV6-5	TRBJ2-1
TGTGCCAGCAGCACCCTACCCAACACCGGGGAGCTGTTTTTT	CASSTLPNTGELFF	-	TRBV7-3	TRBJ2-2
TGTGCCAGCAGTCGACAGGGGACGAACACCGGGGAGCTGTTTTTT	CASSRQGTNTGELFF	TRBD1	TRBV6-5	TRBJ2-2
TGTGCCAGCAGTCCGGGACAGACTCACTATGGCTACACCTTC	CASSPGQTHYGYTF	TRBD1	TRBV7-9	TRBJ1-2
TGTGCCAGCAGTACACCAACCTCTGGGACTAGCGGGAGCAATGAGCAGTTCTTC	CASSTPTSGTSGSNEQFF	TRBD2	TRBV27	TRBJ2-1
TGTGCCAGCACCCGAGCTGCAGGCATGAACACTGAAGCTTTCTTT	CASTRAAGMNTEAFF	-	TRBV6-5	TRBJ1-1
TGTGCCAGCAGAGACAAAACAGGGGCGGGGACCCAGTACTTC	CASRDKTGAGTQYF	TRBD1	TRBV2	TRBJ2-5
TGTGCCAGCAGTTCTCATCAGGGCGGATACTATGGCTACACCTTC	CASSSHQGGYYGYTF	-	TRBV28	TRBJ1-2